The 24 T cell receptor beta chains reported below all come from one sample, sequenced in a study of T-cell memory formation after mild COVID-19. TCRdb reanalysed the 5' RACE reads using MiXCR and keeps one entry per CDR3 protein. The sample has 280,000 or so distinct CDR3 sequences; over 7% are singletons. The sequenced sample consisted of PBMCs or a T cell subset sorted from them (not recorded which). These receptors originate from a man younger than 35 who had mild COVID-19 (a few samples of this study predate the infection). Cell type and time point are not known.

This clonotype showed up just a few times. V gene TRBV12-3 or TRBV12-4 combines with J gene TRBJ1-1, with D perhaps matching TRBD1 (5 bases). The germline V and J ends were trimmed by 1 base and 1 base, with 7 bases remaining between them. The CDR3 runs to 14 residues. The CDR3 DNA is TGTGCCAGCAGTTTAGACCAGGGGAACACTGAAGCTTTCTTT. It is translated as CASSLDQGNTEAFF.

This clonotype was observed a handful of times. CDR3 DNA sequence: TGTGCCAGCAGTTCCCCGGGACAAGGAAATTACGAGCAGTACGTC. This codes for CASSSPGQGNYEQYV. The rearrangement links TRBV28 to TRBJ2-7; TRBD1 might be the D (6 bases). Trimming removed 4 bases at V and 4 bases at J, with 17 bases between. Germline assignment: CDR1 MDHEN and CDR2 SYDVKM. The CDR3 is made up of 15 amino acids.

This clonotype has just a few counts. The chain recombines TRBV4-1 with TRBJ2-7; D is tentatively TRBD1 or TRBD2 (5 bases each). Germline CDR1 reads MGHRA; CDR2 reads YSYEKL. This CDR3 spans 12 amino acids. The V end was cut by 3 bases, the J end by 5 bases, with 8 bases between. Here the CDR3 DNA reads TGCGCCAGCAGCCAGGGACCCAACGAGCAGTACTTC. This translates into CASSQGPNEQYF.

This clonotype was detected only a few times. V and J are TRBV5-1 and TRBJ1-1, with TRBD1 identical over 8 bases. The ends lost 3 bases at V and 4 bases at J; junction bases unmatched: 8. Per germline, CDR1 SGHRS and CDR2 YFSETQ. The CDR3 contains 15 residues. The CDR3: CASSWGQVGATEAFF. CDR3 nucleotides: TGCGCCAGCAGCTGGGGACAGGTGGGCGCCACTGAAGCTTTCTTT.

This clonotype was counted a few times. V gene TRBV19 combines with J gene TRBJ2-3, with D unclear. V was shortened by 5 bases and J by 7 bases, with 13 bases between the two germline ends. Germline V gene lookup returns CDR1 LNHDA and CDR2 SQIVND (reference sequence). There are 13 residues in the CDR3. CDR3 amino acids: CASSPPGWHTQYF. For the CDR3, the DNA is TGTGCCAGTAGTCCGCCGGGCTGGCATACGCAGTATTTT.

This clonotype was counted at least ten times. V and J are TRBV5-1 and TRBJ2-1; possible D gene TRBD1, 7 bases. Germline V CDR1 and CDR2: SGHRS, YFSETQ. Trimming left V 0 bases short and J 1 base short, with 11 bases between. The CDR3 contains 16 residues. Written as DNA, the CDR3 is TGCGCCAGCAGCTTGGCCGGGGGACAGTCCTACAATGAGCAGTTCTTC. As protein: CASSLAGGQSYNEQFF.

There are a few counts of this clonotype. The rearrangement links TRBV7-2 to TRBJ2-5, with 9 positions matching TRBD1. The germline V gene encodes CDR1 SGHTA and CDR2 FQGNSA. This CDR3 spans 14 amino acids. V lost 3 bases to trimming and J lost 5 bases; unmatched junction nucleotides: 4. The CDR3 DNA reads TGTGCCAGCAGCTTCGGGACAGGGAGTGAGACCCAGTACTTC. This codes for CASSFGTGSETQYF.

This chain joins TRBV27 and TRBJ2-7; D might be TRBD1 or TRBD2, each matching 6 bases. Germline loops: CDR1 MNHEY, CDR2 SMNVEV (reference sequence). The CDR3 loop spans 14 amino acids. With 11 bases removed from V and 6 bases from J, the gap between germline ends came to 23 bases. The CDR3 is CAAGLGGLPTEQYF. The CDR3 DNA follows: TGTGCCGCAGGCCTCGGGGGCCTCCCGACCGAGCAGTACTTC.

J is TRBJ2-7 and V is TRBV11-2; tentatively, D is TRBD2 (6 bases). CDR3 length: 14 residues. Germline CDR1 SGHAT, CDR2 FQNNGV. The V end lost 4 bases, the J end lost 6 bases, and 16 bases lay between the germline ends. CDR3 in DNA: TGTGCCAGCAGCTCTCTCGGGAGTGCTCTCGAGCAGTACTTC. Translation gives CASSSLGSALEQYF.

This clonotype has a count of ten or more. V usage is TRBV7-2 and J usage is TRBJ1-2; 9 nucleotides align to TRBD1. V lost 4 bases and J lost 3; bases outside the gene matches: 3. This CDR3 contains 14 residues. In germline, CDR1 is SGHTA, CDR2 FQGNSA. DNA of the CDR3: TGTGCCAGCAGCTCCGACAGGGGGTACTATGGCTACACCTTC. Its translation is CASSSDRGYYGYTF. The full variable domain, completed using reference TRBV7-2 and TRBJ1-2, is GAGVSQSPSNKVTEKGKDVELRCDPISGHTALYWYRQSLGQGLEFLIYFQGNSAPDKSGLPSDRFSAERTGGSVSTLTIQRTQQEDSAVYLCASSSDRGYYGYTFGSGTRLTVV.

The V gene is TRBV7-3, the J gene TRBJ2-5, with 8 bases that match TRBD1. J lost 5 bases, V lost 5 bases, and 13 bases had no gene match. Germline lookup yields CDR1 SGHTA and CDR2 FQGTGA. The CDR3 is made up of 16 amino acids. CDR3 nucleotide sequence: TGTGCCAGCAGCATGCCGACGGGACAGGCTGACGAGACCCAGTACTTC. Its translation: CASSMPTGQADETQYF.

J is TRBJ1-1 and V is TRBV18, with 9 nucleotides matching TRBD1. Germline V gives CDR1 KGHSH, CDR2 LQKENI. This CDR3 has 15 amino acids. Trimming removed 5 bases from V and 5 bases from J; junction bases left unmatched: 9. DNA for the CDR3: TGTGCCAGCTCATTCGCACAGGGGGCGAGTACTGAAGCTTTCTTT. Translation gives CASSFAQGASTEAFF.

Concerning this clonotype: This may be a read error: a much more frequent sequence differs by one nucleotide. This sequence joins TRBV15 and TRBJ1-1, with 7 bases lining up with TRBD1. In germline, CDR1 is LNHNV, CDR2 YYDKDF (reference sequence). The CDR3 loop spans 17 amino acids. The CDR3 region is CATSRARQGISNTEALF. CDR3 coding DNA: TGTGCCACCAGCAGAGCTAGACAGGGAATATCGAACACTGAAGCTTTATTT.

This clonotype appeared a single time. This sequence joins TRBV27 and TRBJ1-6; the D gene is possibly TRBD1 (5 bases). This CDR3 contains 16 residues. Looked up from germline, CDR1 is MNHEY and CDR2 is SMNVEV (reference sequence). V was clipped by 1 base and J by 5 bases, with 12 bases between them. In DNA form, the CDR3 reads TGTGCCAGCAGTTTATATGGGGACGGGAATAATTCACCCCTCCACTTT. It translates to CASSLYGDGNNSPLHF.

This clonotype has ten or more counts. The chain couples TRBV20-1 to TRBJ2-7, with D possibly matching TRBD2 (6 bases). The CDR3 runs 14 residues. V was clipped by 5 bases and J by 1 base, with 15 bases between them. CDR1 and CDR2 (germline): DFQATT, SNEGSKA (reference sequence). For the CDR3, the DNA is TGCAGTGCTGACAATCCGGGACTTTCCTACGAGCAGTACTTC. Translated, it gives CSADNPGLSYEQYF.

Only a few counts were recorded for this clonotype. The rearrangement uses TRBV18 and TRBJ2-5, with TRBD1 matching over 10 bases. The CDR3 contains 18 residues. The ends lost 4 bases at V and 3 bases at J; junction bases unmatched: 14. Per the germline V gene, CDR1 is KGHSH and CDR2 is LQKENI. This chain's CDR3 is CASSLTITTGTGEETQYF. Here the CDR3 DNA reads TGTGCCAGCTCACTAACCATTACTACCGGGACAGGGGAAGAGACCCAGTACTTC.

This clonotype was observed a few times. This chain connects TRBV5-6 to TRBJ1-4; 9 nucleotides match TRBD1. CDR3 length equals 20 residues. Germline trimming cut 1 base from V and 7 bases from J; bases unmatched to any gene: 20. The germline V gene has CDR1 SGHDT and CDR2 YYEEEE. The CDR3 nucleotides read TGTGCCAGCAGCTTGCCGTATCCGGGACAGGGTTCGGCCCTGAGTGAAAAACTGTTTTTT. This translates into CASSLPYPGQGSALSEKLFF.

This clonotype has only a few counts. The V and J genes are TRBV12-3 or TRBV12-4 and TRBJ2-2; D remains unclear. The CDR3 contains 14 residues. The V end was cut by 1 base, the J end by 6 bases, with 9 bases between. The CDR3, as DNA: TGTGCCAGCAGTTTAGGAGCCTACCCCGGGGAGCTGTTTTTT. Translation gives CASSLGAYPGELFF.

This clonotype was counted a few times. This rearrangement joins TRBV21-1 to TRBJ2-7; whether TRBD1, the table's D call, matches the DNA was not checked. TRBV21-1 is a documented pseudogene. There are 19 residues in the CDR3. The CDR3: CASSRPPGQGKSRAYEQYF. The CDR3 nucleotides read TGTGCCAGCAGCAGACCACCGGGACAGGGAAAGTCTCGTGCCTACGAGCAGTACTTC.

Many counts were recorded for this clonotype. The rearrangement links TRBV20-1 to TRBJ2-3; 11 bases fit TRBD2. V trimming: 3 bases; J trimming: 6 bases; junction bases outside the gene matches: 2. CDR3 length equals 13 residues. The germline V gene has CDR1 DFQATT and CDR2 SNEGSKA (reference sequence). CDR3 nucleotides: TGCAGTGCTAGGACTAGCGGGACCGATACGCAGTATTTT. It specifies CSARTSGTDTQYF.

This clonotype has at least ten counts. The gene calls are TRBV5-1 and TRBJ2-1, with TRBD1 matching 8 bases. J lost 7 bases, V lost 4 bases, and 4 bases had no gene match. Germline V lookup: CDR1 SGHRS, CDR2 YFSETQ. The CDR3 runs 13 residues. The CDR3 loop reads CASSPGQENEQFF. In DNA, the CDR3 is TGCGCCAGCAGCCCGGGACAGGAGAATGAGCAGTTCTTC.

This clonotype has more than one count but fewer than ten. V usage is TRBV7-8 and J usage is TRBJ2-7; D is undetermined. The length of the CDR3 is 15 residues. Trimming removed 5 bases from V and 1 base from J, with 15 bases in between. Germline V gives CDR1 SGHVS, CDR2 FQNEAQ. The CDR3: CASSPRFSKSYEQYF. The CDR3 DNA reads as TGTGCCAGCAGCCCGAGATTTAGTAAGTCCTACGAGCAGTACTTC. The complete variable domain, with remaining parts taken from reference TRBV7-8 and TRBJ2-7, reads GAGVSQSPRYKVAKRGQDVALRCDPISGHVSLFWYQQALGQGPEFLTYFQNEAQLDKSGLPSDRFFAERPEGSVSTLKIQRTQQEDSAVYLCASSPRFSKSYEQYFGPGTRLTVT.

This chain joins TRBV12-3 or TRBV12-4 and TRBJ1-2; 8 bases align to TRBD1. This CDR3 spans 14 amino acids. J lost 6 bases, V lost 5 bases, and 8 bases had no gene match. In DNA, the CDR3 is TGTGCCAGCAGTCGATGGACAGGGCGGGATGGCTACACCTTC. Translation: CASSRWTGRDGYTF.

The chain links TRBV6-5 to TRBJ2-5; D possibly corresponds to TRBD1 (6 bases). CDR1 MNHEY and CDR2 SVGAGI come from the germline V gene. V lost 5 bases and J 3 bases, leaving 13 bases between the germline ends. The CDR3 is made up of 14 amino acids. CDR3 coding DNA: TGTGCCAGCAGTCCACAGGGTGGCGAAGAGACCCAGTACTTC. As protein: CASSPQGGEETQYF.